This entry lists 24 T cell receptor beta chains sequenced from one sample in a study of metastatic and nonmetastatic thyroid tumors. From the PCR reads, TCRdb re-called clones with MiXCR. The top ten hold approximately 21% of the sample, which has about 21,000 clones, about 17% seen once. Nobody among the patients had been given any treatment before thyroid surgery. Sequencing input: blood. All receptors derive from a male donor with papillary thyroid cancer or a benign thyroid nodule (not recorded which). Some clones in this sample may be carry-over from other donors' samples.

This clone came up many times. The chain uses TRBV28 and TRBJ1-5; D gene uncertain. This CDR3 region has 12 residues. Germline V gene sequence: CDR1 MDHEN, CDR2 SYDVKM. V was shortened by 2 bases and J by 5 bases, with 4 bases between the two germline ends. CDR3 in amino acids: CASSLPHQPQHF. The CDR3 DNA follows: TGTGCCAGCAGTTTACCCCATCAGCCCCAGCATTTT. Filled out from reference TRBV28 and TRBJ1-5, the complete variable domain reads DVKVTQSSRYLVKRTGEKVFLECVQDMDHENMFWYRQDPGLGLRLIYFSYDVKMKEKGDIPEGYSVSREKKERFSLILESASTNQTSMYLCASSLPHQPQHFGDGTRLSIL.

This clone was recorded at least ten times. The chain joins TRBV9 to TRBJ2-7, with D uncertain. The CDR3 contains 16 residues. V dropped 0 bases and J dropped 0 bases, with 13 bases sitting between them. Per the germline V gene, CDR1 is SGDLS and CDR2 is YYNGEE. In DNA, the CDR3 is TGTGCCAGCAGCGTAGCCGTAGGCCCTAGCTCCTACGAGCAGTACTTC. As protein: CASSVAVGPSSYEQYF.

This clone showed up many times. The CDR3 DNA sequence: TGTGCCAGCAGCTTGTCCGTCGATGAGCAGTTCTTC. As protein: CASSLSVDEQFF. This rearrangement joins TRBV5-8 to TRBJ2-1; no reliable D call. There are 12 residues in the CDR3. V was trimmed by 1 base and J by 8 bases, leaving 7 bases between them. Germline-derived CDR1 and CDR2 are SGHTS and YDEGEE.

The chain combines TRBV3-1 with TRBJ1-3; no firm D call. The V end lost 1 base, the J end lost 7 bases, and 17 bases lay between the germline ends. Germline lookup yields CDR1 LGHDT and CDR2 YNNKEL (reference sequence). There are 16 residues in the CDR3. CDR3 region: CASSQGLVALGNTIYF. In DNA form, the CDR3 reads TGTGCCAGCAGCCAAGGCCTCGTTGCACTGGGGAACACCATATATTTT.

The sample holds many counts of this clone. J is TRBJ2-2 and V is TRBV7-6; 7 bases align to TRBD1. This CDR3 comprises 14 residues. CDR1 and CDR2 from the germline V gene are SGHVS and FNYEAQ. Trimming at V came to 6 bases and at J to 1 base, leaving 2 bases not matched to a gene. CDR3 sequence: CASRGTVNTGELFF. The CDR3 nucleotides are TGTGCCAGCAGGGGGACAGTGAACACCGGGGAGCTGTTTTTT.

Judged by abundance, this clone is medium-sized. The CDR3 coding sequence is TGTGCCGCCGGCGTAAATGGCTACACCTTC. This translates into CAAGVNGYTF. The chain has TRBV2 and TRBJ1-2; no clear D gene. This CDR3 contains 10 residues. The V end was cut by 11 bases, the J end by 6 bases, with 10 bases between. Germline-derived CDR1 and CDR2 are SNHLY and FYNNEI.

This clone was recorded many times. The chain couples TRBV25-1 to TRBJ2-3; no firm D call. The germline CDR1 and CDR2 sequences are MGHDK and SYGVNS. V was shortened by 5 bases and J by 5 bases, with 5 bases between the two germline ends. The CDR3 is 11 residues long. CDR3 DNA: TGTGCCAGCAGTCTTAGAGATACGCAGTATTTT. This translates into CASSLRDTQYF. Drawing the rest from reference TRBV25-1 and TRBJ2-3, the complete variable domain is EADIYQTPRYLVIGTGKKITLECSQTMGHDKMYWYQQDPGMELHLIHYSYGVNSTEKGDLSSESTVSRIRTEHFPLTLESARPSHTSQYLCASSLRDTQYFGPGTRLTVL.

The genes are TRBV30 and TRBJ1-2, with D perhaps TRBD1 (6 bases). CDR1 and CDR2 from the germline V gene are GTSNPN and SVGIG (reference sequence). Trimming stripped 3 bases from V and 5 bases from J, with 10 bases between. CDR3 size: 12 residues. Here the CDR3 reads CAWRKTGYGYTF. CDR3 nucleotide sequence: TGTGCCTGGAGGAAAACAGGGTATGGCTACACCTTC.

In this sample, this clone turned up many times. The chain is built from TRBV24-1 and TRBJ2-6; the D gene is possibly TRBD1 (5 bases). V was trimmed by 7 bases and J by 4 bases, leaving 13 bases between them. The germline gives CDR1 KGHDR, CDR2 SFDVKD. This CDR3 has 15 amino acids. The CDR3 here is CATSAPGSGANVLTF. In nucleotides, the CDR3 is TGTGCCACCAGCGCTCCAGGGTCCGGGGCCAACGTCCTGACTTTC.

This clone ranks as medium-sized. Other DNA sequences from this sample encode an identical CDR3 as well. The rearrangement joins TRBV18 to TRBJ2-5; 10 bases are shared with TRBD1. The CDR3 covers 14 residues. V shed 3 bases, J shed 5 bases, and the junction held 3 bases outside the gene matches. Germline V gene sequence: CDR1 KGHSH, CDR2 LQKENI. CDR3 sequence (DNA): TGTGCCAGCTCACCCGGGACAGGGGACGAGACCCAGTACTTC. Amino acid sequence: CASSPGTGDETQYF.

The chain combines TRBV6-1 with TRBJ2-2; D might be TRBD2 (5 bases). Germline lookup yields CDR1 MNHNS and CDR2 SASEGT. Trimming shortened V by 4 bases and J by 11 bases, and 17 bases separated the two germline ends. This CDR3 region has 14 residues. CDR3 nucleotides: TGTGCCAGCAGTGGTGGGAGACACATCGGTGAGCTGTTTTTT. Translation: CASSGGRHIGELFF.

In its sample, this clone was seen many times. The rearrangement links TRBV7-8 to TRBJ1-2; 11 nucleotides agree with TRBD1. Per germline, CDR1 SGHVS and CDR2 FQNEAQ. After removal of 5 bases from V and 5 bases from J, the junction contained 10 bases not matched to a gene. The CDR3 has 16 residues. The DNA for the CDR3 is TGTGCCAGCAGCCGATCCGGGACAGGGGGAGGTTATGGCTACACCTTC. It encodes CASSRSGTGGGYGYTF.

This clone was picked up a small number of times. V is TRBV20-1 and J is TRBJ2-5; 9 positions match TRBD2. CDR3 size: 16 residues. The junction had 13 bases not matched to a gene; V was cut back by 1 base and J by 7 bases. Germline loops: CDR1 DFQATT, CDR2 SNEGSKA (reference sequence). In nucleotides, the CDR3 is TGCAGTGCTAGAGGGGTAGCGGGAGATGCTCCCGGGACCCAGTACTTC. Translating it yields CSARGVAGDAPGTQYF.

Remarks on this clone: One junction end does not reproduce the germline sequence, and a read error may be involved. Within the sample, other DNA sequences also encode this same CDR3. The chain employs TRBV2 and TRBJ2-3; TRBD1 matches 7 bases. Germline V CDR1 and CDR2: SNHLY, FYNNEI. The CDR3 is 13 amino acids. The chain's CDR3 is CASSGTGLDTQYF. In nucleotides, the CDR3 is TGTGCCAGCAGTGGGACAGGTTTAGATACGCAGTACTTT.

This clone was counted at least ten times. V usage is TRBV7-9 and J usage is TRBJ2-7, with D perhaps TRBD1 (5 bases). The V and J ends lost 5 bases and 5 bases respectively, with 13 bases between them. This CDR3 has 13 amino acids. The germline V gene encodes CDR1 SEHNR and CDR2 FQNEAQ (reference sequence). The CDR3 DNA sequence: TGTGCCAGCAGCCCCCATGCAGGGAACGAGCAGTACTTC. This sequence encodes CASSPHAGNEQYF.

This clone was observed a few times. The chain couples TRBV6-1 to TRBJ2-7; TRBD1 matches 8 bases. The CDR3 extends over 15 amino acids. Losses at the gene ends were 3 bases for V and 3 bases for J; bases not matched to a gene: 7. CDR1 MNHNS and CDR2 SASEGT come from the germline V gene. Written as DNA, the CDR3 is TGTGCCAGCAGTGAGCAGGGGGCTGGTGGCTACGAGCAGTACTTC. It specifies CASSEQGAGGYEQYF.

This clone was observed many times. This rearrangement joins TRBV3-2 to TRBJ2-1; the DNA was not used to check the table's D call, TRBD2. TRBV3-2 is a known pseudogene. CDR3 length: 14 amino acids. This CDR3 is CASSQEAGSNEQFF. CDR3 nucleotide sequence: TGTGCCAGCAGCCAAGAAGCGGGGTCCAATGAGCAGTTCTTC.

The genes are TRBV9 and TRBJ2-3; 11 bases map to TRBD2. Germline lookup yields CDR1 SGDLS and CDR2 YYNGEE. The CDR3 extends over 15 amino acids. V shed 2 bases, J shed 3 bases, and the junction held 2 bases outside the gene matches. The CDR3 reads CASSVTSGRTDTQYF. CDR3 nucleotide sequence: TGTGCCAGCAGCGTTACTAGCGGGAGAACAGATACGCAGTATTTT.

This clone was counted many times. This rearrangement joins TRBV7-3 to TRBJ2-3; D call uncertain. The CDR3 length is 15 residues. Germline-derived CDR1 and CDR2 are SGHTA and FQGTGA. Deletions cut 2 bases from V and 1 base from J, with 10 bases between. The chain's CDR3 is CASSLGGQGTDTQYF. The DNA for the CDR3 is TGTGCCAGCAGCTTAGGTGGGCAAGGCACAGATACGCAGTATTTT. Full variable domain (remainder filled in from reference TRBV7-3 and TRBJ2-3): GAGVSQTPSNKVTEKGKYVELRCDPISGHTALYWYRQSLGQGPEFLIYFQGTGAADDSGLPNDRFFAVRPEGSVSTLKIQRTERGDSAVYLCASSLGGQGTDTQYFGPGTRLTVL.

The V gene is TRBV30, the J gene TRBJ1-1; D unresolved. Germline CDR1 GTSNPN, CDR2 SVGIG (reference sequence). This CDR3 has 11 residues. Trimming cost V 1 base and J 6 bases, with 6 bases left between them. The CDR3 DNA reads as TGTGCCTGGAGTGGGGAGGCTGAAGCTTTCTTT. It encodes CAWSGEAEAFF.

In its sample, this clone was seen many times. V usage is TRBV7-2 and J usage is TRBJ2-3, with 11 bases matching TRBD2. This CDR3 comprises 15 residues. Germline CDR1 SGHTA, CDR2 FQGNSA. After removal of 5 bases from V and 7 bases from J, the junction contained 8 bases not matched to a gene. The CDR3 loop is CASSIHSGGGYTQYF. The CDR3 DNA reads TGTGCCAGCAGCATCCATAGCGGGGGGGGGTATACGCAGTATTTT.

The genes are TRBV20-1 and TRBJ1-5; no clear D gene. The CDR3 consists of 13 residues. Germline V gene sequence: CDR1 DFQATT, CDR2 SNEGSKA (reference sequence). V lost 4 bases and J lost 2, with 9 bases in between. CDR3 amino acids: CSAKRSGNQPQHF. The DNA of the CDR3 is TGCAGTGCTAAAAGGTCGGGCAATCAGCCCCAGCATTTT.

This clone was counted only a few times. The chain couples TRBV18 to TRBJ2-2; D is undetermined. V was shortened by 4 bases and J by 4 bases, with 4 bases between the two germline ends. The CDR3 length is 12 residues. Germline CDR1 is KGHSH and CDR2 is LQKENI. The DNA of the CDR3 is TGTGCCAGCTCACAGGGCACCGGGGAGCTGTTTTTT. Translated: CASSQGTGELFF. The complete variable domain, with remaining parts taken from reference TRBV18 and TRBJ2-2, reads NAGVMQNPRHLVRRRGQEARLRCSPMKGHSHVYWYRQLPEEGLKFMVYLQKENIIDESGMPKERFSAEFPKEGPSILRIQQVVRGDSAAYFCASSQGTGELFFGEGSRLTVL.

This clone has a count of ten or more. V and J are TRBV7-3 and TRBJ1-1; D gene ambiguous. CDR3 length equals 15 residues. Deletions cut 2 bases from V and 1 base from J, with 11 bases between. Germline-derived CDR1 and CDR2 are SGHTA and FQGTGA. The CDR3 is CASSLDKVGNTEAFF. The DNA for the CDR3 is TGTGCCAGCAGCTTAGACAAGGTCGGGAACACTGAAGCTTTCTTT.